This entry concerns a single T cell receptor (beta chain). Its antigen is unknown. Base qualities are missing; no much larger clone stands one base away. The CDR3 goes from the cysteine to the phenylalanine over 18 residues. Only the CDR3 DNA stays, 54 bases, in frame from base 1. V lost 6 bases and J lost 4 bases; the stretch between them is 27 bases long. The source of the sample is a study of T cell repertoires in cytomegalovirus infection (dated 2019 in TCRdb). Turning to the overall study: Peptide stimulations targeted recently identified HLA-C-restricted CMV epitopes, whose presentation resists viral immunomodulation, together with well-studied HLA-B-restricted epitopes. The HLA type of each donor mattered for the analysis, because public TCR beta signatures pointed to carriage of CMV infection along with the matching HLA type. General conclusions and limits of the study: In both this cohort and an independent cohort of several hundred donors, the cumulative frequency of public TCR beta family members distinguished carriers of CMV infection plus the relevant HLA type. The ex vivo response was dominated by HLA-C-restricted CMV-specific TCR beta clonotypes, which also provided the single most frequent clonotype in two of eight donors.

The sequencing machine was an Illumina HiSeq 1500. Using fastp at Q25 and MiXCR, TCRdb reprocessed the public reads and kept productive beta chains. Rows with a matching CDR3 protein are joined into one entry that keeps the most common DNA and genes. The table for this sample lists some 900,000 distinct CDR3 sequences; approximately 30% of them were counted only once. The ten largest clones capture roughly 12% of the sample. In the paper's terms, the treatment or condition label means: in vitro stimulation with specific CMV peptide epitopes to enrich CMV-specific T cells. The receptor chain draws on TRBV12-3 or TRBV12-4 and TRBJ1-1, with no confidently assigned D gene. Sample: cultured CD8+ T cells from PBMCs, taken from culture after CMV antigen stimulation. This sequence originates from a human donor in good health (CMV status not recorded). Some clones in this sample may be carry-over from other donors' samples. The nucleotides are TGTGCCAGCAGCGACACTTTGTCGCGGGCCCCCTGGGGCACTGAAGCTTTCTTT. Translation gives CASSDTLSRAPWGTEAFF.